The entry below gives a single TCR beta chain sequence along with its context. This record comes from a study of T cell changes during pregnancy in multiple sclerosis. Germline V CDR1 and CDR2: SGHTA, FQGNSA. Trimming at V came to 5 bases and at J to 0 bases, leaving 6 bases not matched to a gene. The CDR3 length is 16 residues. TCRdb keeps only in-frame clones here, not all; method: immunoSEQ multiplex PCR. Of some 52,000 clones listed, about 92% are singletons. This chain joins TRBV7-2 and TRBJ2-2; 7 bases agree with TRBD1. The receptor comes from a female donor with multiple sclerosis, enrolled in a pregnancy study. This sample comprised CD4+ T cells from peripheral blood mononuclear cells, obtained in the third trimester of pregnancy. This CDR3 is CASSLFQGANTGELFF. In DNA form, the CDR3 reads TGTGCCAGCAGCCTATTCCAGGGGGCGAACACCGGGGAGCTGTTTTTT. Drawing the rest from reference TRBV7-2 and TRBJ2-2, the complete variable domain is GAGVSQSPSNKVTEKGKDVELRCDPISGHTALYWYRQSLGQGLEFLIYFQGNSAPDKSGLPSDRFSAERTGGSVSTLTIQRTQQEDSAVYLCASSLFQGANTGELFFGEGSRLTVL.